This section outlines one T cell receptor beta chain sequence together with its context. The sample originates from a study of blood T cell repertoires in COVID-19. Study in general: The United States, Italy and Spain supplied acute and convalescent COVID-19 samples.

Produced via immunoSEQ multiplex PCR; TCRdb's table is partial and in-frame only. The sample lists about 35,000 clones, more than 80% occurring once. The ends were cut back, 3 bases at V and 4 bases at J, with 7 bases in the middle. The CDR3 totals 13 residues. This TCR was sampled from a man in his sixties with active or convalescent COVID-19. Sequencing used peripheral blood. V gene TRBV12-3 or TRBV12-4 combines with J gene TRBJ1-5; no reliable D call. The CDR3: CASSLGTNQPQHF. The DNA for the CDR3 is TGTGCCAGCAGTTTGGGCACAAATCAGCCCCAGCATTTT.